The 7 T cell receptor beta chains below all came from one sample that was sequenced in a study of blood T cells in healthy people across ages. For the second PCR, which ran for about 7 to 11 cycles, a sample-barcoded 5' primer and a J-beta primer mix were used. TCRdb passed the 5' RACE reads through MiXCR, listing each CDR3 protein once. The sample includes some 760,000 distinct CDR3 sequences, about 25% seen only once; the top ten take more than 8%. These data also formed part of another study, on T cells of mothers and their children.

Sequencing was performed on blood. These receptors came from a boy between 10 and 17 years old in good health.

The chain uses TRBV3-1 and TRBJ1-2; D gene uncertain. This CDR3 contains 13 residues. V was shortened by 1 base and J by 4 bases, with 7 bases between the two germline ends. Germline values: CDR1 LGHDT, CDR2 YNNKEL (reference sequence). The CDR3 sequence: CASSQASTYGYTF. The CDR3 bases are TGTGCCAGCAGCCAAGCTTCTACCTATGGCTACACCTTC.

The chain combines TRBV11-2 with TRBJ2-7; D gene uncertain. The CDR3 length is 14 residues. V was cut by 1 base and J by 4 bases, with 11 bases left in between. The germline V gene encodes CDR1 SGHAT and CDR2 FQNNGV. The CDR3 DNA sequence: TGTGCCAGCAGCTTAGTCCGGCTCGGATACGAGCAGTACTTC. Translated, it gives CASSLVRLGYEQYF.

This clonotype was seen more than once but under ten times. The CDR3 DNA reads TGCGCCAACTTAGAGACCCAGTACTTC. Translation: CANLETQYF. The chain joins TRBV5-1 to TRBJ2-5; no firm D call. Germline values: CDR1 SGHRS, CDR2 YFSETQ. Trimming took off 9 bases at V and 4 bases at J, with 4 bases between the two ends. The CDR3 spans 9 residues.

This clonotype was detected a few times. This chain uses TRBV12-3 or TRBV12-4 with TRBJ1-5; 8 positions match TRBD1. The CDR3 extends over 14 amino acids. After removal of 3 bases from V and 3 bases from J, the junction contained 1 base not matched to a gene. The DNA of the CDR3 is TGTGCCAGCAGTTTGGGACAGGTCAATCAGCCCCAGCATTTT. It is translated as CASSLGQVNQPQHF.

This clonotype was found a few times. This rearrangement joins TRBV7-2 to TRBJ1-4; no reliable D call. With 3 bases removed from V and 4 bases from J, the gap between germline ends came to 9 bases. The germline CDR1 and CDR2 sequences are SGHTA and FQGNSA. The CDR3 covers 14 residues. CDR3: CASSLNSGNEKLFF. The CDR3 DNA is TGTGCCAGCAGCTTGAACAGTGGTAATGAAAAACTGTTTTTT.

Here the CDR3 DNA reads TGTGCCAGCAGCCAAGATGGAGGGACTGGCCCAGAAGGTCAAGCTTTCTTT. The encoded protein is CASSQDGGTGPEGQAFF. V gene TRBV4-2 combines with J gene TRBJ1-1; TRBD1 is a possible D gene (5 bases). Germline values: CDR1 LGHNA, CDR2 YNFKEQ. The CDR3 loop spans 17 amino acids. The V end lost 0 bases, the J end lost 9 bases, and 23 bases lay between the germline ends.

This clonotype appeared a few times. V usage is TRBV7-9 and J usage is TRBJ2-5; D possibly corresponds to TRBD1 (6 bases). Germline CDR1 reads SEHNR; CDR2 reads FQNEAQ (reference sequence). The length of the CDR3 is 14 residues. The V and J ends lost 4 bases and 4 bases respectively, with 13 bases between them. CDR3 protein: CASSSLQGRETQYF. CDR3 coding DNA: TGTGCCAGCAGCTCCCTCCAGGGGAGAGAGACCCAGTACTTC.